This entry lists 4 T cell receptor beta chains sequenced from one sample in a study of blood T cell repertoires in COVID-19. Sequenced by immunoSEQ multiplex PCR; TCRdb stores in-frame clones only, minus some. This sample yields tens of thousands of clones, of which about 87% are seen a single time; over 5% belongs to the top ten. The source material was peripheral blood. The origin of the receptors is a man aged 40-49 years with acute or convalescent COVID-19.

The genes are TRBV7-2 and TRBJ2-2; 8 bases are shared with TRBD1. The V segment lost 3 bases and the J segment 5 bases; nucleotides outside the gene matches: 2. This CDR3 is 14 amino acids long. Germline V gene data show CDR1 as SGHTA and CDR2 as FQGNSA. The CDR3 DNA reads TGTGCCAGCAGCTTCAACAGGGGGACCGGGGAGCTGTTTTTT. It encodes CASSFNRGTGELFF.

This chain uses TRBV29-1 with TRBJ1-1; D not resolved. The CDR3 has 10 amino acids. V lost 5 bases and J lost 4, with 5 bases in between. Germline V CDR1 and CDR2: SQVTM, ANQGSEA. As DNA, the CDR3 is TGCAGCGTTATGCGCACTGAAGCTTTCTTT. This codes for CSVMRTEAFF.

This chain joins TRBV5-6 and TRBJ2-2; D is perhaps TRBD2 (6 bases). This CDR3 has 17 residues. Germline CDR1 and CDR2: SGHDT and YYEEEE. Trimming took off 3 bases at V and 6 bases at J, with 21 bases between the two ends. The CDR3 DNA reads as TGTGCCAGCAGCTACCTCCCCGGGACTCAAGCAGCCGGGGAGCTGTTTTTT. Translating gives CASSYLPGTQAAGELFF.

The rearrangement uses TRBV2 and TRBJ2-7; D gene unclear. This CDR3 is 11 amino acids long. Per the germline V gene, CDR1 is SNHLY and CDR2 is FYNNEI. Trimming shortened V by 7 bases and J by 4 bases, and 8 bases separated the two germline ends. The CDR3 sequence is CASITGYEQYF. CDR3 DNA: TGTGCCAGCATCACCGGGTACGAGCAGTACTTC.